This TCR beta chain emerged from a study of T-cell memory formation after mild COVID-19. Study overall: The TCR clusters were mostly specific to one donor.

The CDR3 totals 17 residues. V was trimmed by 1 base and J by 0 bases, leaving 10 bases between them. CDR1 SGHVS and CDR2 FQNEAQ come from the germline V gene. TCRdb ran MiXCR on the 5' RACE reads and lists one entry per CDR3 protein. The profile shows some 150,000 distinct CDR3 sequences, around 15% of them singletons. Sequenced material: PBMCs or a T cell subset sorted from them (not recorded which). This clonotype was obtained from an adult woman who had mild COVID-19 (a few samples of this study predate the infection). Cell type and time point are not known. This chain joins TRBV7-8 and TRBJ2-6, with D tentatively TRBD2 (6 bases). The CDR3 DNA sequence: TGTGCCAGCAGCTTAGTGCGGGGAGGCTCTGGGGCCAACGTCCTGACTTTC. Its protein product is CASSLVRGGSGANVLTF.